This TCR beta chain appears in the sequencing data of a study of beta chain features in type 1 diabetes. General study points: When Type 1 diabetes patients were examined, their TCRB CDR3s proved moderately but significantly shorter in all four CD4+ subsets.

The CDR3 extends over 13 amino acids. The V and J ends lost 5 bases and 8 bases, in that order; junction bases with no gene match: 7. The germline CDR1 and CDR2 sequences are MNHEY and SMNVEV (reference sequence). All of the sorted populations showed purity greater than 98%. Every isolated RNA sample was fully reverse transcribed, so sequencing captured expressed TCRB transcripts. Clones were read by immunoSEQ multiplex PCR, and TCRdb kept only the in-frame ones, dropping some. The table has approximately 160,000 clones, 10% to 13% seen once. On this clone: Its antigen is undetermined.

Source material: central memory CD4+ T cells from blood. The rearrangement links TRBV27 to TRBJ1-2; 8 bases map to TRBD1. The sequence came from a man between 25 and 39 years old with type 1 diabetes. The CDR3 nucleotides are TGTGCCAGCAGTCCTGCAGGGGGCTTGGGCTACACCTTC. It encodes CASSPAGGLGYTF.